The clone carrying this T cell receptor beta chain was observed once. TCRdb keeps only in-frame clones here, not all; method: immunoSEQ multiplex PCR. The sample consists of tens of thousands of clones, about 80% of them appearing once. The sort gate was single viable CD3+CD4+CD8-CD45RO+ cells for memory CD4+ T cells. This specimen comes from a study of memory CD4+ T cells and cytomegalovirus serostatus. CDR3 length: 13 amino acids. Trimming removed 0 bases from V and 8 bases from J, with 11 bases in between. Germline V lookup: CDR1 SGHRS, CDR2 YFSETQ. Sequencing was carried out using memory CD4+ T cells from blood. This sequence was found in an adult in good health and CMV-seropositive. The gene calls are TRBV5-1 and TRBJ1-2; D remains unclear. CDR3 coding DNA: TGCGCCAGCAGCTTGGATACATCAACCGGCTACACCTTC. It is translated as CASSLDTSTGYTF. The full variable domain, completed using reference TRBV5-1 and TRBJ1-2, is KAGVTQTPRYLIKTRGQQVTLSCSPISGHRSVSWYQQTPGQGLQFLFEYFSETQRNKGNFPGRFSGRQFSNSRSEMNVSTLELGDSALYLCASSLDTSTGYTFGSGTRLTVV.